The entry that follows covers one T cell receptor beta chain sequence. The record originates from a study of early T cells in non-severe SARS-CoV-2 infection. Separate cDNA molecules each had unique molecular identifiers attached to them. TCRdb reprocessed the 5' RACE reads via MiXCR and lists one record per CDR3 protein. The sample comprises 15,000 to 25,000 distinct CDR3 sequences, roughly 4.6% of which are singletons, and about 7% rests with the top ten. This CDR3 contains 17 residues. Trimming cost V 3 bases and J 0 bases; bases outside gene matches: 7. Germline loops: CDR1 KGHSH, CDR2 LQKENI. The sequenced material came from whole blood. This receptor was taken from an adult who was a healthcare worker with PCR-confirmed SARS-CoV-2 infection or an uninfected control (not recorded which). The chain uses TRBV18 and TRBJ2-3, with 9 bases lining up with TRBD1. CDR3 nucleotides: TGTGCCAGCTCACCGCGGACAGGGGACACTAGCACAGATACGCAGTATTTT. The encoded protein is CASSPRTGDTSTDTQYF. Combining the CDR3 with reference TRBV18 and TRBJ2-3 gives the whole variable domain NAGVMQNPRHLVRRRGQEARLRCSPMKGHSHVYWYRQLPEEGLKFMVYLQKENIIDESGMPKERFSAEFPKEGPSILRIQQVVRGDSAAYFCASSPRTGDTSTDTQYFGPGTRLTVL.